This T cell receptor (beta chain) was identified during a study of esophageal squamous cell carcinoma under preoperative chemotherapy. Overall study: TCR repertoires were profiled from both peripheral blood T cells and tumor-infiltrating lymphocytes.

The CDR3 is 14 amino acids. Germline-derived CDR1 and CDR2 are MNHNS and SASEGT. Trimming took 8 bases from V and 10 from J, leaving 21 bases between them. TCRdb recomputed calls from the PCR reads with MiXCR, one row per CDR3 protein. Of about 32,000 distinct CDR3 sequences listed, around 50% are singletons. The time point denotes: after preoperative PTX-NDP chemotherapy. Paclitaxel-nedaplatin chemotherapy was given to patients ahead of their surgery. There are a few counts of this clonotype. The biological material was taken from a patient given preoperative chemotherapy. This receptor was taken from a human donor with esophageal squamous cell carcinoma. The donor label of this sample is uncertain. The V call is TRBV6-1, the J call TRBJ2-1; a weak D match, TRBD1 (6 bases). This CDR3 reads CASRGTGLSYEQFF. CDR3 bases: TGTGCCAGCCGGGGAACAGGGTTATCCTACGAGCAGTTCTTC.